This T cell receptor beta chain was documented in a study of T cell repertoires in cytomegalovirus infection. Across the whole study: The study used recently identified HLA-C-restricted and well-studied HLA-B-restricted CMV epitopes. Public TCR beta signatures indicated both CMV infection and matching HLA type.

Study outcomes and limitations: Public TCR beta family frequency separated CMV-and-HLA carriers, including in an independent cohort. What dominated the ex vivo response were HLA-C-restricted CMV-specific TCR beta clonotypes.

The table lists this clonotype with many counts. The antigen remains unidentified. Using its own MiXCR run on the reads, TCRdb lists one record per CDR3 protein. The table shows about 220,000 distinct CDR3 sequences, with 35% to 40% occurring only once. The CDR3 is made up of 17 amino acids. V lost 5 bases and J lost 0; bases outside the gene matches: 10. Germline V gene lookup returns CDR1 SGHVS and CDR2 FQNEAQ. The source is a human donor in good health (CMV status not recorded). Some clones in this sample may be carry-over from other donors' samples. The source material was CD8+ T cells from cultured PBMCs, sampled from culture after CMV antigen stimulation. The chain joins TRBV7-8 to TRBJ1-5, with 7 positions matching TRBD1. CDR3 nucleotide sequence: TGTGCCAGCAGCCCAGAGGGGGCACTAGGTAGCAATCAGCCCCAGCATTTT. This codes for CASSPEGALGSNQPQHF.